The 7 T cell receptor beta chains reported below all come from one sample, sequenced in a study of blood T cell repertoires in COVID-19 (dated by TCRdb to 2019 to 2021). Library creation used the immunoSEQ multiplex PCR assay. As stored in TCRdb, this immuneACCESS dataset retains in-frame rearrangements with V and J assigned. A fraction of the clones does not appear; measured against another copy, unresolved V genes explain less than half of the discrepancy, and the remainder lacks a known reason. This sample comprises about 290,000 clones, 85% to 90% of them detected only once. The top ten hold over 8.5% of the sample. Sequencing was done on a sample of peripheral blood. All receptors derive from a woman between 25 and 40 years old with COVID-19, enrolled during active disease.

The V call is TRBV4-2, the J call TRBJ1-5, with D possibly TRBD1 on 5 matching bases. V lost 0 bases and J lost 6, with 15 bases in between. The length of the CDR3 is 16 residues. CDR1 LGHNA and CDR2 YNFKEQ come from the germline V gene. CDR3 coding DNA: TGTGCCAGCAGCCAAGAACCCAGGGCCGGAGCTCAGCCCCAGCATTTT. Translated, it gives CASSQEPRAGAQPQHF.

CDR3 protein: CASSLVLGDEQFF. CDR3 in DNA: TGTGCCAGCAGCTTGGTATTGGGCGATGAGCAGTTCTTC. This chain joins TRBV5-4 and TRBJ2-1; D is uncertain. The length of the CDR3 is 13 residues. Germline lookup yields CDR1 SGHNT and CDR2 YYREEE (reference sequence). Trimming left V 0 bases short and J 8 bases short, with 9 bases between.

V and J are TRBV4-1 and TRBJ2-7; 7 bases line up with TRBD2. The CDR3 consists of 15 residues. The germline V gene encodes CDR1 MGHRA and CDR2 YSYEKL. V lost 3 bases to trimming and J lost 4 bases; unmatched junction nucleotides: 9. CDR3 DNA: TGCGCCAGCAGCCAGCCCCCCGGGAGGACTTACGAGCAGTACTTC. The encoded protein is CASSQPPGRTYEQYF.

Here the CDR3 DNA reads TGTGCCAGTAGTATGGGAGGTCAAGGGTCCGAGCAGTACTTC. This codes for CASSMGGQGSEQYF. This chain links TRBV19 with TRBJ2-7; possible D gene TRBD2, 6 bases. Trimming pared 3 bases from V and 6 bases from J, leaving 15 bases between. The length of the CDR3 is 14 residues. Germline CDR1 and CDR2: LNHDA and SQIVND (reference sequence).

The chain is built from TRBV3-1 (or the pseudogene TRBV3-2) and TRBJ2-5; 7 bases match TRBD1. The CDR3 extends over 15 amino acids. V trimming: 3 bases; J trimming: 4 bases; junction bases outside the gene matches: 8. Germline values: CDR1 LGHDT, CDR2 YNNKEL (reference sequence). CDR3 sequence reads: CASSHPRQGPETQYF. For the CDR3, the DNA is TGTGCCAGCAGCCATCCCCGACAGGGCCCAGAGACCCAGTACTTC.

This clone has only a few counts. The chain uses TRBV9 and TRBJ1-1; D remains ambiguous. V lost 0 bases to trimming and J lost 4 bases, with 13 bases between them. The germline CDR1 and CDR2 sequences are SGDLS and YYNGEE. The CDR3 runs to 15 residues. The CDR3 region has the DNA TGTGCCAGCAGCGTAGGCCCGGATCGGGGCACTGAAGCTTTCTTT. Its translation: CASSVGPDRGTEAFF.

The J gene is TRBJ2-4, the V gene TRBV29-1, with 9 bases matching TRBD1. The CDR3 is 13 amino acids. From germline, CDR1 is SQVTM and CDR2 ANQGSEA. V lost 7 bases and J lost 10; bases outside the gene matches: 11. CDR3 loop: CSGRDRARGIQYF. CDR3 DNA: TGCAGCGGGAGGGACAGGGCCAGGGGGATTCAGTACTTC.